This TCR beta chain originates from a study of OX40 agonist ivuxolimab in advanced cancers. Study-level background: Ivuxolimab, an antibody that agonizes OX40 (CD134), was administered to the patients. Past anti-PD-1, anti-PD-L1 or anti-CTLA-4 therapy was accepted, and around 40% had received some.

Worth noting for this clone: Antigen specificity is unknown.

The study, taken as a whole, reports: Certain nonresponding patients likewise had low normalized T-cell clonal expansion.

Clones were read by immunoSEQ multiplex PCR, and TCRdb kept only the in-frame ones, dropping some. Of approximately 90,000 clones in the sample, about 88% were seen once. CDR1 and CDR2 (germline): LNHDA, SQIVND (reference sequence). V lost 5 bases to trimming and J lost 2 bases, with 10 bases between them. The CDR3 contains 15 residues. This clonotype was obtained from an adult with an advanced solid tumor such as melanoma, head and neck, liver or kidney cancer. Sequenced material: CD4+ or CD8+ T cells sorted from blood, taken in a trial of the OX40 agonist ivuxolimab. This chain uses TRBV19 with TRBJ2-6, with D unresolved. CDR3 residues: CASSLGSAGANVLTF. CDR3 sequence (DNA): TGTGCCAGTAGTCTGGGAAGCGCTGGGGCCAACGTCCTGACTTTC.